Below are 32 T cell receptor beta chains sequenced from a single sample in a study of blood T cell repertoires in COVID-19 (dated by TCRdb to the early 2020s). The library was made by the immunoSEQ multiplex PCR assay. TCRdb holds this immuneACCESS table with in-frame rearrangements only. Some clones are missing; in checked studies, unresolved V genes explain under half, and the rest has no known cause. This sample lists around 250,000 clones; approximately 86% were detected once. 1.5% to 2% of the sample is taken by the ten largest. What was sequenced was PBMCs or T cells enriched from blood (not recorded which). These TCRs come from a woman aged 45-59 years who had recovered from COVID-19.

The chain carries TRBV3-1 (or the pseudogene TRBV3-2) and TRBJ2-1; 11 nucleotides align to TRBD1. The CDR3 covers 15 residues. Trimming removed 4 bases from V and 5 bases from J; junction bases left unmatched: 4. Germline V gene sequence: CDR1 LGHDT, CDR2 YNNKEL (reference sequence). CDR3 sequence reads: CASSLRDRGNNEQFF. CDR3 sequence (DNA): TGTGCCAGCAGCCTCCGGGACAGGGGGAACAATGAGCAGTTCTTC.

The chain is built from TRBV11-2 and TRBJ2-7; a weak D match, TRBD2 (6 bases). The CDR3 consists of 18 residues. CDR1 is SGHAT and CDR2 is FQNNGV in the germline V gene. The V and J ends lost 1 base and 0 bases respectively, with 19 bases between them. CDR3 nucleotides: TGTGCCAGCAGCTTAGGGGTTCCTCGCGGGAAAAGCTCCTACGAGCAGTACTTC. As protein: CASSLGVPRGKSSYEQYF. The full variable domain, with the rest looked up from reference TRBV11-2 and TRBJ2-7, is EAGVAQSPRYKIIEKRQSVAFWCNPISGHATLYWYQQILGQGPKLLIQFQNNGVVDDSQLPKDRFSAERLKGVDSTLKIQPAKLEDSAVYLCASSLGVPRGKSSYEQYFGPGTRLTVT.

This clone was found once. The chain is built from TRBV2 and TRBJ2-7; 10 nucleotides align to TRBD1. Per germline, CDR1 SNHLY and CDR2 FYNNEI. The CDR3 contains 14 residues. V trimming: 3 bases; J trimming: 6 bases; junction bases outside the gene matches: 5. DNA for the CDR3: TGTGCCAGCAGTGAGCGGAGGACAGGGGGCGAGCAGTACTTC. Amino acid sequence: CASSERRTGGEQYF.

CDR3 coding DNA: TGTGCCAGCAGGTTTGCGGGGGGTGGTGAAGCTTTCTTT. This translates into CASRFAGGGEAFF. The rearrangement joins TRBV2 to TRBJ1-1, with D possibly matching TRBD1 (5 bases). This CDR3 spans 13 amino acids. The V end lost 6 bases, the J end lost 7 bases, and 15 bases lay between the germline ends. CDR1 is SNHLY and CDR2 is FYNNEI in the germline V gene.

The chain's CDR3 is CASSAGPQGMFF. The CDR3 coding sequence is TGTGCCAGCAGCGCTGGACCCCAGGGGATGTTTTTT. The V gene is TRBV7-9, the J gene TRBJ2-2, with D perhaps matching TRBD1 (6 bases). The CDR3 consists of 12 residues. Trimming took 5 bases from V and 15 from J, leaving 16 bases between them. Germline values: CDR1 SEHNR, CDR2 FQNEAQ (reference sequence). Based on the CDR3 plus reference TRBV7-9 and TRBJ2-2, the full variable domain is DTGVSQNPRHKITKRGQNVTFRCDPISEHNRLYWYRQTLGQGPEFLTYFQNEAQLEKSRLLSDRFSAERPKGSFSTLEIQRTEQGDSAMYLCASSAGPQGMFFGEGSRLTVL.

V usage is TRBV5-5 and J usage is TRBJ1-2; TRBD1 agrees at 9 bases. Germline V CDR1 and CDR2: SGHKS, YYEKEE (reference sequence). V lost 4 bases and J lost 6; bases outside the gene matches: 13. CDR3 length: 16 amino acids. The CDR3 region has the DNA TGTGCCAGCAGCAACGATCGTACCACAGGGGGCAATGGCTACACCTTC. Residues: CASSNDRTTGGNGYTF.

The chain couples TRBV28 to TRBJ2-7; 8 nucleotides match TRBD2. The junction had 8 bases not matched to a gene; V was cut back by 6 bases and J by 1 base. The CDR3 length is 15 residues. Germline V gene data show CDR1 as MDHEN and CDR2 as SYDVKM. The CDR3 bases are TGTGCCAGCAGCGTCACTAGCGGAGTTTCCTACGAGCAGTACTTC. Amino acids: CASSVTSGVSYEQYF.

CDR3 loop: CASTTRDSQETQYF. The CDR3 DNA sequence: TGTGCCAGCACCACCCGGGACAGCCAAGAGACCCAGTACTTC. The rearrangement joins TRBV2 to TRBJ2-5; TRBD1 matches 7 bases. The CDR3 contains 14 residues. In germline, CDR1 is SNHLY, CDR2 FYNNEI. The V segment lost 7 bases and the J segment 1 base; nucleotides outside the gene matches: 6.

The chain has TRBV5-6 and TRBJ2-5; D may be TRBD2 (5 bases). Trimming stripped 4 bases from V and 5 bases from J, with 21 bases between. The CDR3 is made up of 16 amino acids. Germline V gives CDR1 SGHDT, CDR2 YYEEEE. The CDR3: CASSADLRDRGETQYF. The CDR3 nucleotides read TGTGCCAGCAGCGCGGATCTAAGAGACCGAGGGGAGACCCAGTACTTC.

The rearrangement joins TRBV19 to TRBJ2-1; the match to TRBD2 covers 7 bases. The CDR3 runs to 19 residues. The germline gives CDR1 LNHDA, CDR2 SQIVND (reference sequence). J was trimmed by 5 bases and V by 5 bases; bases with no gene match: 21. The CDR3 region is CASSADARLARGEDNEQFF. The DNA of the CDR3 is TGTGCCAGTAGTGCCGACGCGCGACTAGCCAGAGGAGAAGACAATGAGCAGTTCTTC.

The genes are TRBV28 and TRBJ1-1; 12 bases align to TRBD1. V trimming: 4 bases; J trimming: 7 bases; junction bases outside the gene matches: 10. Looked up from germline, CDR1 is MDHEN and CDR2 is SYDVKM. This CDR3 contains 16 residues. The CDR3 reads CASSSAGTGGAGEAFF. The CDR3 nucleotides are TGTGCCAGCAGTTCAGCCGGGACAGGGGGCGCAGGTGAAGCTTTCTTT.

The rearrangement links TRBV11-2 to TRBJ2-7, with a possible D match to TRBD1 (6 bases). V gave up 1 base and J gave up 1 base, with 11 bases separating them. The V gene's germline CDR1 is SGHAT and CDR2 FQNNGV. The CDR3 runs 15 residues. This chain's CDR3 is CASSLGDIWSYEQYF. The CDR3 DNA reads as TGTGCCAGCAGCTTAGGGGACATTTGGTCCTACGAGCAGTACTTC.

The rearrangement joins TRBV2 to TRBJ1-1; D remains ambiguous. The CDR3 covers 13 residues. V lost 8 bases and J 2 bases, leaving 12 bases between the germline ends. Germline V gene lookup returns CDR1 SNHLY and CDR2 FYNNEI. For the CDR3, the DNA is TGTGCCAGCGAATACCCTAGAAACACTGAAGCTTTCTTT. It encodes CASEYPRNTEAFF.

This chain connects TRBV11-2 to TRBJ2-7; D not resolved. The CDR3 extends over 12 amino acids. Trimming removed 2 bases at V and 1 base at J, with 3 bases between. Germline lookup yields CDR1 SGHAT and CDR2 FQNNGV. This chain's CDR3 is CASSLLSYEQYF. The CDR3 DNA reads TGTGCCAGCAGCTTACTTTCCTACGAGCAGTACTTC.

CDR3 amino acids: CSVVPGGDYEQYF. CDR3 DNA sequence: TGCAGCGTTGTACCGGGGGGGGACTACGAGCAGTACTTC. V and J are TRBV29-1 and TRBJ2-7, with TRBD2 matching 8 bases. Germline V gene lookup returns CDR1 SQVTM and CDR2 ANQGSEA. The ends lost 4 bases at V and 3 bases at J; junction bases unmatched: 5. The CDR3 sequence is 13 residues long.

V and J are TRBV20-1 and TRBJ2-1; no clear D. This CDR3 region has 15 residues. Germline values: CDR1 DFQATT, CDR2 SNEGSKA (reference sequence). V shed 3 bases and J shed 5 bases, with 17 bases lying between them. CDR3 bases: TGCAGTGCTAGTCGTCGGGTATTTGTTCACAATGAGCAGTTCTTC. Protein product: CSASRRVFVHNEQFF.

V usage is TRBV28 and J usage is TRBJ2-3, with 12 bases aligning to TRBD2. The CDR3 is made up of 15 amino acids. From germline, CDR1 is MDHEN and CDR2 SYDVKM. Trimming took 5 bases from V and 3 from J; bases not matched to a gene: 3. CDR3 DNA: TGTGCCAGCAGTAGACTAGCGGGAGAGACAGATACGCAGTATTTT. Amino acid sequence: CASSRLAGETDTQYF.

The chain links TRBV7-9 to TRBJ2-3, with a tentative D call TRBD1 (6 bases). Per germline, CDR1 SEHNR and CDR2 FQNEAQ (reference sequence). The CDR3 spans 17 residues. Trimming removed 4 bases from V and 0 bases from J, with 17 bases in between. The CDR3 reads CASSWDTRLYSTDTQYF. As DNA, the CDR3 is TGTGCCAGCAGCTGGGACACCCGACTCTATAGCACAGATACGCAGTATTTT.

This clone appeared once. This rearrangement joins TRBV6-5 to TRBJ1-2; 10 positions agree with TRBD1. Germline trimming cut 2 bases from V and 8 bases from J; bases unmatched to any gene: 5. CDR1 is MNHEY and CDR2 is SVGAGI in the germline V gene. There are 14 residues in the CDR3. The CDR3 loop is CASSYETGGRGYTF. The CDR3 DNA reads as TGTGCCAGCAGTTACGAGACAGGGGGCAGGGGCTACACCTTC.

This sequence joins TRBV5-1 and TRBJ2-7, with D possibly matching TRBD2 (5 bases). Trimming stripped 0 bases from V and 2 bases from J, with 9 bases between. CDR3 length equals 14 residues. Germline values: CDR1 SGHRS, CDR2 YFSETQ. The CDR3 protein is CASSLEEVPYEQYF. CDR3 DNA: TGCGCCAGCAGCTTGGAGGAGGTTCCCTACGAGCAGTACTTC. The variable domain in full, with the rest retrieved from reference TRBV5-1 and TRBJ2-7, is KAGVTQTPRYLIKTRGQQVTLSCSPISGHRSVSWYQQTPGQGLQFLFEYFSETQRNKGNFPGRFSGRQFSNSRSEMNVSTLELGDSALYLCASSLEEVPYEQYFGPGTRLTVT.

This chain joins TRBV14 and TRBJ2-1, with a tentative D call TRBD2 (6 bases). This CDR3 has 15 residues. V gave up 6 bases and J gave up 7 bases, with 19 bases separating them. Germline V gene sequence: CDR1 SGHDN, CDR2 FVKESK. The CDR3 spells CASSSSGLNRNEQFF. The CDR3 DNA follows: TGTGCCAGCAGTTCGAGCGGACTAAATCGGAATGAGCAGTTCTTC.

A few counts support this clone. The chain uses TRBV6-1 and TRBJ1-5; TRBD1 agrees at 8 bases. The germline V gene has CDR1 MNHNS and CDR2 SASEGT. V lost 0 bases to trimming and J lost 5 bases; unmatched junction nucleotides: 6. The CDR3 spans 16 residues. The CDR3 here is CASSEAWTGWHQPQHF. Written as DNA, the CDR3 is TGTGCCAGCAGTGAAGCCTGGACAGGGTGGCATCAGCCCCAGCATTTT.

The chain links TRBV2 to TRBJ1-2, with TRBD1 identical over 7 bases. The CDR3 spans 14 residues. V shed 10 bases, J shed 3 bases, and the junction held 11 bases outside the gene matches. CDR1 is SNHLY, CDR2 FYNNEI, per germline. CDR3 residues: CATQRQGVDYGYTF. The CDR3 region has the DNA TGTGCCACCCAAAGACAGGGAGTGGACTATGGCTACACCTTC.

This chain links TRBV28 with TRBJ1-4; D not certain. This CDR3 has 15 residues. The V and J ends lost 5 bases and 3 bases respectively, with 13 bases between them. CDR1 and CDR2 from the germline V gene are MDHEN and SYDVKM. DNA for the CDR3: TGTGCCAGCAGTGCGGGTGGGGAGGCTAATGAAAAACTGTTTTTT. It codes for CASSAGGEANEKLFF.

A remark on this clone: It is unclear where the CDR3 begins or ends on the DNA, so no DNA is shown, and the CDR3 is as TCRdb lists it. The chain recombines TRBV21-1 with TRBJ2-7; the table gives TRBD2 as D, unverified against the DNA. TRBV21-1 is a listed pseudogene. The CDR3 region is 18 residues in length, termini included. The CDR3 loop is CASSKWWATGAKSYEQYF.

CDR3 sequence (DNA): TGTGCCAGCAGTGAAGCACGGACAGATAATTCACCCCTCCACTTT. It codes for CASSEARTDNSPLHF. This sequence joins TRBV2 and TRBJ1-6, with D perhaps matching TRBD1 (6 bases). Germline V gene data show CDR1 as SNHLY and CDR2 as FYNNEI. The CDR3 extends over 15 amino acids. With 0 bases removed from V and 5 bases from J, the gap between germline ends came to 8 bases.

The rearrangement links TRBV5-1 to TRBJ2-3; 7 bases are shared with TRBD1. V shed 5 bases and J 4 bases; nucleotides not matched to a gene: 7. The germline V gene encodes CDR1 SGHRS and CDR2 YFSETQ. The CDR3 consists of 14 residues. The CDR3 is CASSRGQVADTQYF. DNA for the CDR3: TGCGCCAGCAGTCGAGGACAGGTGGCAGATACGCAGTATTTT.

The chain couples TRBV6-5 to TRBJ2-1; D is possibly TRBD2 (5 bases). The CDR3 length is 16 residues. In germline, CDR1 is MNHEY, CDR2 SVGAGI. Deletions cut 0 bases from V and 2 bases from J, with 11 bases between. The CDR3 loop reads CASSYSGLTTYNEQFF. CDR3 DNA: TGTGCCAGCAGTTACTCTGGACTCACGACCTACAATGAGCAGTTCTTC.

This rearrangement joins TRBV19 to TRBJ2-7, with 9 nucleotides matching TRBD2. J was trimmed by 3 bases and V by 6 bases; bases with no gene match: 6. Germline loops: CDR1 LNHDA, CDR2 SQIVND (reference sequence). The CDR3 totals 14 residues. DNA for the CDR3: TGTGCCAGTAGAGATAGCGGGAGTCGCTACGAGCAGTACTTC. Its protein is CASRDSGSRYEQYF.

V usage is TRBV5-4 and J usage is TRBJ2-1; 10 nucleotides align to TRBD2. Germline CDR1 SGHNT, CDR2 YYREEE (reference sequence). V was pared by 0 bases and J by 4 bases, with 1 base of the junction left unmatched. The CDR3 covers 15 residues. The CDR3 bases are TGTGCCAGCAGCTTGGGGACTAGCGGATACAATGAGCAGTTCTTC. Amino acid sequence: CASSLGTSGYNEQFF.

V gene TRBV7-2 combines with J gene TRBJ1-3, with D perhaps matching TRBD1 (6 bases). Trimming pared 6 bases from V and 2 bases from J, leaving 8 bases between. The CDR3 totals 13 residues. Germline V gene lookup returns CDR1 SGHTA and CDR2 FQGNSA. CDR3 sequence: CASSRTAGNTIYF. The CDR3 coding sequence is TGTGCCAGCAGTCGGACAGCTGGAAACACCATATATTTT. The full variable domain, in which reference TRBV7-2 and TRBJ1-3 provide the parts outside the CDR3, is GAGVSQSPSNKVTEKGKDVELRCDPISGHTALYWYRQSLGQGLEFLIYFQGNSAPDKSGLPSDRFSAERTGGSVSTLTIQRTQQEDSAVYLCASSRTAGNTIYFGEGSWLTVV.

The rearrangement links TRBV6-5 to TRBJ1-1; 7 bases line up with TRBD1. The V segment lost 7 bases and the J segment 7 bases; nucleotides outside the gene matches: 15. The CDR3 loop spans 15 amino acids. The germline gives CDR1 MNHEY, CDR2 SVGAGI. DNA for the CDR3: TGTGCCAGCATGCGACAGGGTATGGGGGTGGGTGAAGCTTTCTTT. Translation: CASMRQGMGVGEAFF.